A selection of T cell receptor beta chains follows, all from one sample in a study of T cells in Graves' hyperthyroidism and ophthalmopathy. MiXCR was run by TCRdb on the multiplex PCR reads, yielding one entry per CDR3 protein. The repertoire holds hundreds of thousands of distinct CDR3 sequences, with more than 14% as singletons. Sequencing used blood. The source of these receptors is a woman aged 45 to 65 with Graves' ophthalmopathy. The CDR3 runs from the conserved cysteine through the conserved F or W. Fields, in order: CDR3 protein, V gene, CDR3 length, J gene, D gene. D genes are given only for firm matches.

CDR3 protein: CASRRGLAESSNEQFF; V gene: TRBV7-9; CDR3 length: 16; J gene: TRBJ2-1; D gene: TRBD2
CDR3 protein: CSVMARFSGNTIYF; V gene: TRBV29-1; CDR3 length: 14; J gene: TRBJ1-3; D gene: -
CDR3 protein: CASSIYGSNEKLFF; V gene: TRBV19; CDR3 length: 14; J gene: TRBJ1-4; D gene: -
CDR3 protein: CSAQRDRPYEQYF; V gene: TRBV29-1; CDR3 length: 13; J gene: TRBJ2-7; D gene: TRBD1
CDR3 protein: CAWSVSGSPLHF; V gene: TRBV30; CDR3 length: 12; J gene: TRBJ1-6; D gene: -
CDR3 protein: CSAPRAVSSYNEQFF; V gene: TRBV20-1; CDR3 length: 15; J gene: TRBJ2-1; D gene: -
CDR3 protein: CASSSALAEHFTDTQYF; V gene: TRBV28; CDR3 length: 17; J gene: TRBJ2-3; D gene: TRBD2
CDR3 protein: CACSSGLAAQETQYF; V gene: TRBV2; CDR3 length: 15; J gene: TRBJ2-5; D gene: TRBD2
CDR3 protein: CASSLPGLADEQFF; V gene: TRBV11-2; CDR3 length: 14; J gene: TRBJ2-1; D gene: -
CDR3 protein: CSASHPRGPSYEQYF; V gene: TRBV20-1; CDR3 length: 15; J gene: TRBJ2-7; D gene: -
CDR3 protein: CSAQTRPFFNEQFF; V gene: TRBV20-1; CDR3 length: 14; J gene: TRBJ2-1; D gene: -
CDR3 protein: CASSQDQSGAQYF; V gene: TRBV14; CDR3 length: 13; J gene: TRBJ2-5; D gene: -
CDR3 protein: CASSPPGYNEQFF; V gene: TRBV18; CDR3 length: 13; J gene: TRBJ2-1; D gene: -
CDR3 protein: CASSPGLETQYF; V gene: TRBV14; CDR3 length: 12; J gene: TRBJ2-5; D gene: -
CDR3 protein: CASSLGAAFANTGELFF; V gene: TRBV11-3; CDR3 length: 17; J gene: TRBJ2-2; D gene: -